Included here is one TCR beta chain sequence, with context. Per the germline V gene, CDR1 is SGHDT and CDR2 is YYEEEE. V lost 7 bases to trimming and J lost 8 bases, with 9 bases between them. The CDR3 spans 11 residues. This sample was included in a study of shared clonotypes between healthy human individuals. Naive CD8 cells lacked CD45RO and underwent positive selection for CCR7, leaving out terminally differentiated effector memory CD45RA+ cells. The protocol was immunoSEQ multiplex PCR, while the TCRdb copy is restricted to in-frame clones and leaves out a portion. The table lists about 820,000 clones, 80% to 95% of them singletons.

Sequenced sample: naive CD8+ T cells sorted from blood. The clonotype comes from a man aged 25 to 40 in good health. The J gene is TRBJ1-4, the V gene TRBV5-6; no clear D. CDR3 residues: CASQRAEKLFF. DNA for the CDR3: TGTGCCAGCCAGAGGGCAGAAAAACTGTTTTTT.